This TCR beta chain was found in a study of T cell responses to AZD1222 COVID-19 vaccine. Germline assignment: CDR1 SNHLY and CDR2 FYNNEI. The CDR3 runs 15 residues. Trimming took 6 bases from V and 3 from J; bases not matched to a gene: 9. Generated by immunoSEQ multiplex PCR, the TCRdb table keeps only in-frame clones and is missing some. The data contain tens of thousands of clones, around 89% of them singletons. Researchers grouped second doses given at about 4 or about 12 weeks into one pool. The sequenced sample was peripheral blood, obtained 28 days after the second AZD1222 dose. The clonotype was recovered from an adult who received the AZD1222 COVID-19 vaccine. The V and J genes are TRBV2 and TRBJ2-7; 9 bases align to TRBD1. The CDR3 DNA reads as TGTGCCAGCAGACCCGGGACAGGGTCTCTCTACGAGCAGTACTTC. This gives the protein CASRPGTGSLYEQYF.